This T cell receptor beta chain was captured by sequencing in a study of T cells after yellow fever vaccination. Findings of the study overall: The secondary response was weaker but peaked faster, day 5 versus 15. Most clones from primary vaccination were detected again post-booster (roughly 95% CD4, 88% CD8).

J was trimmed by 0 bases and V by 2 bases; bases with no gene match: 2. The CDR3 runs to 15 residues. CDR1 and CDR2 from the germline V gene are SGHRS and YFSETQ. This clonotype has at least ten counts. The antigen is not known. TCR cDNA, made by 5'RACE template switching, carried an added universal primer site and UMIs. TCRdb itself ran the 5' RACE reads through MiXCR, one entry per CDR3 protein. The sample has a few hundred thousand distinct CDR3 sequences; around 4.3% are singletons. The sample consisted of PBMCs, taken 15 days after the yellow fever booster vaccination. The chain uses TRBV5-1 and TRBJ2-1, with 7 bases identical to TRBD2. The TCR was taken from a man between 18 and 35 years old who received the YFV17D yellow fever vaccine. CDR3 nucleotide sequence: TGCGCCAGCAGCTTCGGGGGGAGCTCCTACAATGAGCAGTTCTTC. The encoded protein is CASSFGGSSYNEQFF.